The 15 T cell receptor beta chains reported below all come from one sample, sequenced in a study of tissue T cells after allogeneic stem cell transplantation (dated by TCRdb to between 2021 and 2024). Library preparation was by the immunoSEQ multiplex PCR assay. The table comes from immuneACCESS by way of TCRdb, which keeps in-frame sequences with V and J called. Part of the clones is missing from these tables; in studies checked, under half for an unresolved V gene and the rest for unknown reasons. Within this sample are 8,000 to 10,000 clones, with around 62% of them counted one time only. The top ten constitute 9% to 9.5% of the sample. The time point tag for this specimen amounts to: human tissue collected at research (rapid) autopsy. The sequences come from tissue from the ileum, collected at autopsy. The receptors here all came from a woman aged 18-50 years with breast cancer.

This sequence joins TRBV5-1 and TRBJ2-5; D not certain. Trimming stripped 4 bases from V and 7 bases from J, with 23 bases between. The CDR3 has 16 residues. The germline gives CDR1 SGHRS, CDR2 YFSETQ. DNA for the CDR3: TGCGCCAGCAGCCAACTTCCCGGAAAGGCCGAAGGGACCCAGTACTTC. It translates to CASSQLPGKAEGTQYF.

V usage is TRBV5-1 and J usage is TRBJ2-5; D gene unclear. This CDR3 has 15 residues. Trimming took off 4 bases at V and 5 bases at J, with 18 bases between the two ends. In germline, CDR1 is SGHRS, CDR2 YFSETQ. CDR3 DNA: TGCGCCAGCAGCACCGGACGGAGTACTGCGGAGACCCAGTACTTC. Its translation is CASSTGRSTAETQYF. Supplemented by reference TRBV5-1 and TRBJ2-5, the full variable domain reads KAGVTQTPRYLIKTRGQQVTLSCSPISGHRSVSWYQQTPGQGLQFLFEYFSETQRNKGNFPGRFSGRQFSNSRSEMNVSTLELGDSALYLCASSTGRSTAETQYFGPGTRLLVL.

This rearrangement joins TRBV5-1 to TRBJ2-5, with unresolved D. CDR1 SGHRS and CDR2 YFSETQ come from the germline V gene. CDR3 length equals 13 residues. V was clipped by 0 bases and J by 0 bases, with 3 bases between them. The CDR3 nucleotides read TGCGCCAGCAGCTTGGGGTACCAAGAGACCCAGTACTTC. Translation gives CASSLGYQETQYF.

This clone is medium-sized in the sample. The V call is TRBV7-2, the J call TRBJ1-6, with D unclear. The CDR3 is 13 residues long. Germline CDR1 is SGHTA and CDR2 is FQGNSA. V gave up 4 bases and J gave up 10 bases, with 11 bases separating them. CDR3 DNA sequence: TGTGCCAGCAGCTCAGGCAGGCCCTCACCCCTCCACTTT. Translated, it gives CASSSGRPSPLHF.

For this clone: Mismatch with germline at one junction end may stem from a read error. The chain couples TRBV9 to TRBJ1-1, with no clear D. Germline V gene sequence: CDR1 SGDLS, CDR2 YYNGEE. The CDR3 totals 10 residues. CDR3 region: CASSPRIDCF. DNA of the CDR3: TGTGCCAGCAGCCCCCGCATCGACTGCTTT.

This chain connects TRBV5-1 to TRBJ2-7; 7 bases match TRBD1. J lost 5 bases, V lost 1 base, and 6 bases had no gene match. This CDR3 has 14 amino acids. Germline V lookup: CDR1 SGHRS, CDR2 YFSETQ. CDR3 bases: TGCGCCAGCAGCTTGCGGCAGGGGGTCGACGAGCAGTACTTC. This sequence encodes CASSLRQGVDEQYF.

DNA for the CDR3: TGTGCCAGCAGCTTGGGGTTTGCTGGAAACACCATATATTTT. Translation: CASSLGFAGNTIYF. V usage is TRBV7-2 and J usage is TRBJ1-3, with D unclear. The CDR3 loop spans 14 amino acids. V lost 3 bases to trimming and J lost 2 bases, with 8 bases between them. Germline-derived CDR1 and CDR2 are SGHTA and FQGNSA.

The CDR3 bases are TGTGCCAGCTCACCACTTTCAAACAGGGGCACCGGGGAGCTGTTTTTT. Translation: CASSPLSNRGTGELFF. This chain uses TRBV18 with TRBJ2-2; TRBD1 matches 7 bases. CDR1 and CDR2 from the germline V gene are KGHSH and LQKENI. J was trimmed by 4 bases and V by 1 base; bases with no gene match: 6. The CDR3 totals 16 residues.

The J gene is TRBJ2-7, the V gene TRBV18; 8 bases line up with TRBD2. The CDR3 is 17 residues long. The J segment lost 3 bases and the V segment lost 0 bases, leaving 10 bases of the junction unmatched. Germline lookup yields CDR1 KGHSH and CDR2 LQKENI. The CDR3 region is CASSPPEETSGLYEQYF. The CDR3, as DNA: TGTGCCAGCTCACCACCGGAGGAAACTAGCGGACTCTACGAGCAGTACTTC.

The chain combines TRBV18 with TRBJ2-7, with 8 bases lining up with TRBD1. The germline V gene encodes CDR1 KGHSH and CDR2 LQKENI. Unmatched junction bases numbered 8, after V lost 6 bases and J lost 4 bases. The CDR3 has 14 amino acids. The CDR3 loop is CASSPTGTGYEQYF. The CDR3 DNA reads TGTGCCAGCTCCCCCACCGGGACAGGATACGAGCAGTACTTC.

This clone was detected only a few times. The gene calls are TRBV10-3 and TRBJ1-6; no clear D gene. Germline V CDR1 and CDR2: ENHRY, SYGVKD. The CDR3 extends over 11 amino acids. Trimming removed 7 bases from V and 13 bases from J, with 11 bases in between. CDR3 protein: CAIKSSGPLHF. CDR3 nucleotide sequence: TGTGCCATCAAATCTTCAGGTCCCCTCCACTTT.

This clone is medium-sized by share. The DNA of the CDR3 is TGTGCCAGCAGCCCGGGACTAGCGGGGGTTAAGCAGTACTTC. It specifies CASSPGLAGVKQYF. The V and J genes are TRBV7-9 and TRBJ2-7, with 14 bases aligning to TRBD2. The CDR3 extends over 14 amino acids. J lost 8 bases, V lost 5 bases, and 5 bases had no gene match. The germline V gene encodes CDR1 SEHNR and CDR2 FQNEAQ (reference sequence).

This clone has just a few counts. The genes are TRBV6-2 or TRBV6-3 and TRBJ1-1, with TRBD1 as a possible D gene (6 bases). CDR1 and CDR2 (germline): MNHEY, SVGEGT. The CDR3 runs 13 residues. The V and J ends lost 6 bases and 4 bases respectively, with 12 bases between them. The CDR3 loop is CASSRRGATEAFF. The CDR3 DNA sequence: TGTGCCAGCAGCCGGAGGGGGGCCACTGAAGCTTTCTTT.

This rearrangement joins TRBV6-1 to TRBJ1-2, with no clear D. Deletions cut 7 bases from V and 6 bases from J, with 18 bases between. Germline CDR1 is MNHNS and CDR2 is SASEGT. The CDR3 spans 14 residues. CDR3 nucleotide sequence: TGTGCCAGCACCTTACCCGGGAAGATGGATGGCTACACCTTC. Translating it yields CASTLPGKMDGYTF.

The sample holds a few counts of this clone. This chain links TRBV5-1 with TRBJ2-7, with D tentatively TRBD2 (6 bases). CDR3 length: 14 residues. V lost 1 base and J 5 bases, leaving 13 bases between the germline ends. Germline V lookup: CDR1 SGHRS, CDR2 YFSETQ. The CDR3 loop is CASSLLTGSDEQYF. CDR3 in DNA: TGCGCCAGCAGCTTGTTAACCGGGAGCGACGAGCAGTACTTC.